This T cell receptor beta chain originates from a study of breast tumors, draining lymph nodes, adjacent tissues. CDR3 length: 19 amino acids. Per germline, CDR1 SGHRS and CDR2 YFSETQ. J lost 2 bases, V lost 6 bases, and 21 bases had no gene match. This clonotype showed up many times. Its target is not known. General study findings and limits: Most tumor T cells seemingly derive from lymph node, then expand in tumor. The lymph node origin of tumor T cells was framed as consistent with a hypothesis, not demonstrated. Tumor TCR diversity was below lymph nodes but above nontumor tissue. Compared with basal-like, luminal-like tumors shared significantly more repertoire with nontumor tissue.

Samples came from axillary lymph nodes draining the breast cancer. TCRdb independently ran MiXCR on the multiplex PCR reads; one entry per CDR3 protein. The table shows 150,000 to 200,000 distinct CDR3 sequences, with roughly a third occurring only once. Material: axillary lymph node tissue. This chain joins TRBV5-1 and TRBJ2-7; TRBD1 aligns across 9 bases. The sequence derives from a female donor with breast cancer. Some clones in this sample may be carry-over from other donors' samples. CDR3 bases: TGCGCCAGCAACTTAAACTCCGGGACAGGGAACAATCCACCCTACGAGCAGTACTTC. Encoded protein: CASNLNSGTGNNPPYEQYF.